Following are 23 T cell receptor beta chains from one sample sequenced in a study of T cell clonality in common variable immunodeficiency. Method: immunoSEQ multiplex PCR; TCRdb's copy keeps in-frame clones and lacks some. The sample presents 30,000 to 40,000 clones, none singletons. Sequenced: peripheral blood mononuclear cells. The receptors here all came from a person aged 18 to 70 in good health.

The table lists this clone with many counts. The read terminates 3 residues before the CDR3 end, so the remaining end is supplied by the germline J gene. The chain links TRBV7-9 to TRBJ2-1; TRBD2 matches at 7 bases. The CDR3 extends over 15 amino acids. After removal of 7 bases from V and 6 bases from J, the junction contained 12 bases not matched to a gene. Germline V lookup: CDR1 SEHNR, CDR2 FQNEAQ (reference sequence). CDR3 loop: CASTPRGGGGNEQFF. Partial CDR3 DNA: TGTGCCAGCACCCCCCGCGGGGGTGGAGGCAATGAG.

Details on this clone: With the read ending 3 residues before the CDR3 end, the germline J gene is used to fill in that end. The chain joins TRBV30 to TRBJ1-2, with a possible D match to TRBD1 (6 bases). Germline V gives CDR1 GTSNPN, CDR2 SVGIG (reference sequence). The CDR3 is 15 residues long. The CDR3 sequence: CAWRQGGALGGDYTF. The part of the CDR3 DNA that was read is TGTGCCTGGAGACAAGGGGGTGCCCTGGGTGGTGAC.

Only a few counts were recorded for this clone. The CDR3 end is not reached by the read, which stops 3 residues before it; the germline J gene fills it in. This chain uses TRBV7-6 with TRBJ1-4; the match to TRBD1 covers 11 bases. Trimming at V came to 1 base and at J to 7 bases, leaving 5 bases not matched to a gene. Germline CDR1 is SGHVS and CDR2 is FNYEAQ. The CDR3 extends over 16 amino acids. CDR3 bases read: TGTGCCAGCAGCTTAGGGACAGGGGGCCAGAGTGAAAAA. This sequence encodes CASSLGTGGQSEK. The whole CDR3 reads CASSLGTGGQSEKLFF.

This clone was counted many times. CDR3 bases read: TGTGCCAGCAGTCCCCGGACTAGCGGGCGCTACGAC. This gives the protein CASSPRTSGRYD. The CDR3 as a whole reads CASSPRTSGRYDYTF. This chain connects TRBV7-2 to TRBJ1-2; no clear D. The sequenced fragment ends 3 residues before the CDR3 boundary, so the rest is inferred from the germline J gene. Germline V lookup: CDR1 SGHTA, CDR2 FQGNSA. This CDR3 is 15 amino acids long. Full variable domain (remainder filled in from reference TRBV7-2 and TRBJ1-2): GAGVSQSPSNKVTEKGKDVELRCDPISGHTALYWYRQSLGQGLEFLIYFQGNSAPDKSGLPSDRFSAERTGGSVSTLTIQRTQQEDSAVYLCASSPRTSGRYDYTFGSGTRLTVV.

This clone was observed at least ten times. The CDR3 goes on 3 residues after the read ends, and that part is filled in from the germline J gene. The chain couples TRBV4-1 to TRBJ1-4, with no clear D. The germline V gene encodes CDR1 MGHRA and CDR2 YSYEKL. Trimming cost V 6 bases and J 8 bases, with 16 bases left between them. The CDR3 runs to 14 residues. CDR3 amino acids: CASSSNSGGEKLFF. The sequenced CDR3 bases are TGCGCCAGCAGTTCAAACTCGGGTGGGGAAAAA.

This clone appeared many times. The sequenced fragment ends 3 residues before the CDR3 boundary, so the rest is inferred from the germline J gene. The J gene is TRBJ2-5, the V gene TRBV20-1; 7 bases are a match to TRBD2. The germline CDR1 and CDR2 sequences are DFQATT and SNEGSKA (reference sequence). The CDR3 is 16 amino acids. The J segment lost 1 base and the V segment lost 5 bases, leaving 13 bases of the junction unmatched. The CDR3 spells CSALPRYSGPQETQYF. CDR3 DNA, as far as it was read: TGCAGTGCTCTACCCCGGTATAGCGGGCCCCAAGAGACC.

This clone was counted many times. The sequenced fragment ends 3 residues before the CDR3 boundary, so the rest is inferred from the germline J gene. This chain connects TRBV6-1 to TRBJ1-2; tentatively, D is TRBD1 (6 bases). The CDR3 has 15 residues. CDR1 and CDR2 (germline): MNHNS, SASEGT. Incomplete CDR3 DNA: TGTGCCAGCAGTGAAGGGGGACATCCCTTCTGGGGC. Translated, it gives CASSEGGHPFWG. Given in full, the CDR3 is CASSEGGHPFWGYTF.

This clone was found many times. The read ends 3 residues shy of where the CDR3 ends; the end is completed using the germline J gene. The chain couples TRBV7-3 to TRBJ2-3; D might be TRBD2 (6 bases). This CDR3 spans 14 amino acids. Germline CDR1 is SGHTA and CDR2 is FQGTGA. Trimming stripped 1 base from V and 5 bases from J, with 10 bases between. CDR3 in amino acids: CASSLNGGRDTQYF. The DNA read from the CDR3 is TGTGCCAGCAGCTTAAACGGGGGAAGAGATACG.

This clone came up many times. The CDR3 end falls 3 residues outside the read, so it is completed with the germline J gene. The chain links TRBV6-1 to TRBJ1-2; tentatively, D is TRBD1 (6 bases). CDR1 and CDR2 (germline): MNHNS, SASEGT. V was trimmed by 3 bases and J by 4 bases, leaving 15 bases between them. CDR3 length equals 15 residues. This CDR3 reads CASSDLGGRSYGYTF. The DNA read from the CDR3 is TGTGCCAGCAGTGATCTCGGGGGGCGGAGCTATGGC.

The sample holds many counts of this clone. The read ends 3 residues early relative to the CDR3; the germline J gene fills the gap. V is TRBV13 and J is TRBJ2-5; 9 bases fit TRBD2. Germline CDR1 PRHDT, CDR2 FYEKMQ (reference sequence). The junction had 11 bases not matched to a gene; V was cut back by 5 bases and J by 1 base. This CDR3 has 17 amino acids. The CDR3 DNA, read in part, is TGTGCCAGCAGCCAACGGGCTAGCGGGAATGGCCAAGAGACC. It is translated as CASSQRASGNGQET. The full-length CDR3 reads as CASSQRASGNGQETQYF.

This clone was recorded at least ten times. The CDR3 is cut off 3 residues early in the read; its end comes from the germline J gene. This sequence joins TRBV5-1 and TRBJ1-4; D gene uncertain. The germline CDR1 and CDR2 sequences are SGHRS and YFSETQ. This CDR3 comprises 13 residues. V was clipped by 6 bases and J by 4 bases, with 10 bases between them. Incomplete CDR3 DNA: TGCGCCAGCAAACAGCTTAGTAATGAAAAA. Translated: CASKQLSNEK. The whole CDR3 protein is CASKQLSNEKLFF.

This clone was observed at least ten times. The read terminates 3 residues before the CDR3 end, so the remaining end is supplied by the germline J gene. The chain links TRBV5-6 to TRBJ1-2, with a weak D call TRBD1 (5 bases). This CDR3 region has 14 residues. Germline CDR1 SGHDT, CDR2 YYEEEE. CDR3 bases read: TGTGCCAGCACCCCGACAGTGACCTCATCGGGC. This codes for CASTPTVTSSG. The full CDR3 is CASTPTVTSSGYTF.

This clone was observed a few times. The read terminates 3 residues before the CDR3 end, so the remaining end is supplied by the germline J gene. The chain couples TRBV18 to TRBJ2-7, with D tentatively TRBD1 (7 bases). V lost 3 bases and J 2 bases, leaving 14 bases between the germline ends. Germline-derived CDR1 and CDR2 are KGHSH and LQKENI. This CDR3 has 15 residues. The sequenced part of the CDR3 DNA is TGTGCCAGCTCACCGGGGGGACAGAGGACCTACGAG. As protein: CASSPGGQRTYE. The full CDR3 sequence reads CASSPGGQRTYEQYF.

Many counts were recorded for this clone. The read stops 3 residues short of the end of the CDR3; the missing end is completed from the germline J gene. This rearrangement joins TRBV5-1 to TRBJ2-1; the D gene is possibly TRBD1 (7 bases). Trimming took off 0 bases at V and 8 bases at J, with 12 bases between the two ends. This CDR3 contains 14 residues. Germline values: CDR1 SGHRS, CDR2 YFSETQ. This CDR3 reads CASSLAQGGDEQFF. CDR3 DNA (partial): TGCGCCAGCAGCTTGGCCCAGGGGGGTGATGAG.

This clone was observed many times. This CDR3 is CSARAGQGAGEQYF. The sequenced CDR3 bases are TGCAGCGCAAGGGCGGGACAGGGGGCAGGCGAG. The chain carries TRBV29-1 and TRBJ2-7; 12 positions agree with TRBD1. Coverage ceases 3 residues before the CDR3 finishes, and the germline J gene fills in the end. The J segment lost 6 bases and the V segment lost 7 bases, leaving 10 bases of the junction unmatched. Germline CDR1 is SQVTM and CDR2 is ANQGSEA. The CDR3 sequence is 14 residues long.

This clone was counted at least ten times. The CDR3 goes on 3 residues after the read ends, and that part is filled in from the germline J gene. The chain uses TRBV6-1 and TRBJ1-2, with D maybe TRBD1 (5 bases). Germline values: CDR1 MNHNS, CDR2 SASEGT. The CDR3 sequence is 15 residues long. V lost 3 bases and J 2 bases, leaving 13 bases between the germline ends. The CDR3 is CASSDLRGMNYGYTF. CDR3 DNA (partial): TGTGCCAGCAGTGACCTACGGGGGATGAACTATGGC.

This clone has a count of ten or more. The read halts 3 residues ahead of the CDR3 end, with the missing end drawn from the germline J gene. The V gene is TRBV20-1, the J gene TRBJ2-4, with 11 bases fitting TRBD2. CDR3 length: 15 residues. Germline loops: CDR1 DFQATT, CDR2 SNEGSKA (reference sequence). Unmatched junction bases numbered 4, after V lost 3 bases and J lost 3 bases. CDR3 DNA, as far as it was read: TGCAGTGCTAGTATGACTAGCGGGATCAAAAACATT. It is translated as CSASMTSGIKNI. The whole CDR3 reads CSASMTSGIKNIQYF.

This clone was observed at least ten times. Read data end 3 residues before the CDR3 end; the end is taken from the germline J gene. This chain connects TRBV5-1 to TRBJ2-2; D remains ambiguous. CDR1 is SGHRS and CDR2 is YFSETQ in the germline V gene. The CDR3 extends over 14 amino acids. CDR3 residues: CASSLDGNNEKLFF. CDR3 DNA (partial): TGCGCCAGCAGCTTGGACGGTAATAATGAAAAG.

This clone was seen ten or more times. From the germline J gene comes the end of the CDR3, since the read stops 3 residues before it. The rearrangement links TRBV10-3 to TRBJ2-2; 7 positions agree with TRBD1. Germline V gene data show CDR1 as ENHRY and CDR2 as SYGVKD. The CDR3 extends over 14 amino acids. Here the CDR3 reads CAIRRTGRNEKLFF. The sequenced CDR3 bases are TGTGCCATCAGACGGACAGGACGAAATGAAAAG.

The sample holds many counts of this clone. The CDR3 end lies 3 residues beyond the end of the read and is filled in from the germline J gene. V and J are TRBV5-4 and TRBJ2-3; 9 bases align to TRBD1. The junction had 4 bases not matched to a gene; V was cut back by 1 base and J by 1 base. Germline CDR1 SGHNT, CDR2 YYREEE (reference sequence). The CDR3 extends over 16 amino acids. The sequenced part of the CDR3 DNA is TGTGCCAGCAGCTTGCTGGACAGGGGCGGCACAGATACG. Protein product: CASSLLDRGGTDT. The CDR3 as a whole reads CASSLLDRGGTDTQYF.

This clone was found many times. The read stops 3 residues short of the end of the CDR3; the missing end is completed from the germline J gene. This chain joins TRBV5-4 and TRBJ1-1, with 7 bases lining up with TRBD1. In germline, CDR1 is SGHNT, CDR2 YYREEE (reference sequence). V lost 5 bases, J lost 6 bases, and 4 bases stayed unmatched. CDR3 length: 12 residues. CDR3 loop: CASRYGTAEAFF. The sequenced part of the CDR3 DNA is TGTGCCAGCAGGTATGGGACAGCTGAA. Full variable domain (remainder filled in from reference TRBV5-4 and TRBJ1-1): ETGVTQSPTHLIKTRGQQVTLRCSSQSGHNTVSWYQQALGQGPQFIFQYYREEENGRGNFPPRFSGLQFPNYSSELNVNALELDDSALYLCASRYGTAEAFFGQGTRLTVV.

This clone was recorded at least ten times. Read data end 3 residues before the CDR3 end; the end is taken from the germline J gene. The chain combines TRBV7-2 with TRBJ2-2, with D uncertain. Trimming stripped 4 bases from V and 4 bases from J, with 7 bases between. Germline-derived CDR1 and CDR2 are SGHTA and FQGNSA. The CDR3 loop spans 13 amino acids. The sequenced CDR3 bases are TGTGCCAGCAGCTCCGGTTTCACCGGGGAG. This codes for CASSSGFTGE. The whole CDR3 sequence is CASSSGFTGELFF.

This clone was recorded many times. The read ends 3 residues before the CDR3 terminus; that terminus is restored from the germline J gene. The chain joins TRBV6-1 to TRBJ2-3; D is undetermined. This CDR3 is 13 amino acids long. Germline V gene sequence: CDR1 MNHNS, CDR2 SASEGT. The V end was cut by 4 bases, the J end by 2 bases, with 7 bases between. CDR3 in amino acids: CASSALSTDTQYF. The part of the CDR3 DNA that was read is TGTGCCAGCAGTGCCCTTTCCACAGATACG.